The TCR beta chain described here comes from a study of blood T cell repertoires in COVID-19. In the study overall: Samples taken during acute and convalescent COVID-19 were collected in the United States, Italy and Spain. In each case, the material was cDNA or gDNA derived from T cells, B-cell-depleted T cells, or PBMCs.

Per the authors' pipeline: Estimation of nucleated cell counts was performed using reference gene primer amplification. Clones were read by immunoSEQ multiplex PCR, and TCRdb kept only the in-frame ones, dropping some. Clone size and the V and J calls come from that table; the DNA yielded D and trimming. The sample records about 400,000 clones, roughly 90% being singletons. Germline V gene data show CDR1 as MNHEY and CDR2 as SMNVEV (reference sequence). The CDR3 runs 16 residues. Trimming cost V 0 bases and J 6 bases; bases outside gene matches: 8. The V gene is TRBV27, the J gene TRBJ1-2, with 9 bases identical to TRBD1. Sequencing was done on a sample of peripheral blood. The source of this sequence is a woman aged 30 to 39 with active or convalescent COVID-19. In DNA form, the CDR3 reads TGTGCCAGCAGTTTATCGATGGGACAGGGCTTTAATGGCTACACCTTC. As protein: CASSLSMGQGFNGYTF.